This passage covers 21 T cell receptor beta chains from one sample sequenced in a study of cytotoxic CD8 clonotypes in ibrutinib-treated CLL (dated by TCRdb to 2020 to 2023). In light of the paper, this sample's time point label describes: roughly 12 months on ibrutinib. Library preparation was by the immunoSEQ multiplex PCR assay. The table was pulled from immuneACCESS by TCRdb, which kept in-frame rearrangements only. Such tables lose some clones; where checked, under half of the loss comes from unresolved V genes, and the rest has no known cause. Within this sample are roughly 70,000 clones, with around nine tenths of them counted one time only. In total, the top ten clones hold approximately 3% of the sample. Sample: PBMCs, taken after 12 months of ibrutinib treatment. The receptors stem from a human donor with chronic lymphocytic leukemia.

The count of this clone is one. The DNA of the CDR3 is TGTGCCACCAGCAGACAGGGAACGGATAATTCACCCCTCCACTTT. Amino acid sequence: CATSRQGTDNSPLHF. The rearrangement uses TRBV15 and TRBJ1-6, with TRBD1 as a possible D gene (5 bases). Germline lookup yields CDR1 LNHNV and CDR2 YYDKDF (reference sequence). V was pared by 2 bases and J by 5 bases, with 10 bases between. The CDR3 sequence is 15 residues long.

J is TRBJ1-5 and V is TRBV18; D gene uncertain. The germline V gene encodes CDR1 KGHSH and CDR2 LQKENI. The CDR3 runs 13 residues. V lost 5 bases, J lost 0 bases, and 5 bases lay in between. The CDR3 protein is CASSESSNQPQHF. Here the CDR3 DNA reads TGTGCCAGCTCAGAAAGTAGCAATCAGCCCCAGCATTTT.

The chain is built from TRBV15 and TRBJ1-5; D possibly corresponds to TRBD1 (5 bases). This CDR3 has 15 amino acids. The ends were cut back, 5 bases at V and 4 bases at J, with 15 bases in the middle. Germline CDR1 LNHNV, CDR2 YYDKDF (reference sequence). The CDR3 bases are TGTGCCACCAGCGGGCAAACGACAGTGAATCAGCCCCAGCATTTT. Its protein product is CATSGQTTVNQPQHF.

The rearrangement uses TRBV18 and TRBJ2-1; weak D call: TRBD1 (6 bases). With 2 bases removed from V and 5 bases from J, the gap between germline ends came to 13 bases. This CDR3 has 15 amino acids. Germline V gives CDR1 KGHSH, CDR2 LQKENI. CDR3 DNA sequence: TGTGCCAGCTCACCATATAGGGGGACGAACAATGAGCAGTTCTTC. Translated: CASSPYRGTNNEQFF.

This chain connects TRBV10-3 to TRBJ2-1; tentative D call: TRBD2 (6 bases). Trimming took 0 bases from V and 3 from J, leaving 15 bases between them. CDR1 is ENHRY and CDR2 is SYGVKD in the germline V gene. The CDR3 runs to 17 residues. CDR3 sequence: CAISESRLERDYNEQFF. The CDR3 bases are TGTGCCATCAGTGAGTCCCGACTAGAGAGGGACTACAATGAGCAGTTCTTC.

J is TRBJ1-4 and V is TRBV7-2; D unresolved. This CDR3 is 14 amino acids long. Looked up from germline, CDR1 is SGHTA and CDR2 is FQGNSA. The V gene lost 3 bases and the J gene lost 8 bases, with 13 bases spanning the gap. CDR3 sequence: CASSLRRREEKLFF. The CDR3 nucleotides are TGTGCCAGCAGCTTGAGGCGGAGGGAGGAAAAACTGTTTTTT.

This chain joins TRBV29-1 and TRBJ2-2; D is ambiguous. V lost 6 bases and J 5 bases, leaving 7 bases between the germline ends. The CDR3 contains 11 residues. CDR1 and CDR2 (germline): SQVTM, ANQGSEA. CDR3 amino acids: CSVVSTGELFF. The CDR3 coding sequence is TGCAGCGTCGTCTCGACCGGGGAGCTGTTTTTT.

The rearrangement uses TRBV7-3 and TRBJ2-3; D perhaps matches TRBD2 (5 bases). This CDR3 has 16 amino acids. Trimming took 4 bases from V and 0 from J, leaving 14 bases between them. Looked up from germline, CDR1 is SGHTA and CDR2 is FQGTGA. The CDR3 DNA reads as TGTGCCAGCAGCTCCGGCTTGGTAGCGAGCACAGATACGCAGTATTTT. It yields the protein CASSSGLVASTDTQYF.

The chain employs TRBV4-3 and TRBJ2-2; D remains ambiguous. The CDR3 is 14 amino acids. V gave up 0 bases and J gave up 2 bases, with 4 bases separating them. CDR1 is LGHNA and CDR2 is YSLEER in the germline V gene. For the CDR3, the DNA is TGCGCCAGCAGCCAAGAGGATAACACCGGGGAGCTGTTTTTT. It yields the protein CASSQEDNTGELFF.

The chain is built from TRBV13 and TRBJ1-1; D is unclear. V was shortened by 5 bases and J by 1 base, with 14 bases between the two germline ends. This CDR3 spans 15 amino acids. The germline V gene encodes CDR1 PRHDT and CDR2 FYEKMQ (reference sequence). CDR3 bases: TGTGCCAGCAGCGGGAGGCGGCGGCGGAACACTGAAGCTTTCTTT. It yields the protein CASSGRRRRNTEAFF.

The chain has TRBV30 and TRBJ1-4; D gene ambiguous. Germline CDR1 and CDR2: GTSNPN and SVGIG (reference sequence). Trimming took 0 bases from V and 1 from J, leaving 6 bases between them. The CDR3 sequence is 14 residues long. CDR3 residues: CAWSVILTNEKLFF. CDR3 DNA sequence: TGTGCCTGGAGTGTAATACTAACTAATGAAAAACTGTTTTTT.

V is TRBV5-1 and J is TRBJ1-1; tentative D call: TRBD1 (5 bases). This CDR3 has 16 amino acids. V was shortened by 2 bases and J by 0 bases, with 14 bases between the two germline ends. Per germline, CDR1 SGHRS and CDR2 YFSETQ. The CDR3 nucleotides read TGCGCCAGCAGCTTCGCAGGGTTTGGAATGAACACTGAAGCTTTCTTT. It encodes CASSFAGFGMNTEAFF.

This clone was detected only once. This chain uses TRBV11-2 with TRBJ1-2, with D hard to call. Germline V CDR1 and CDR2: SGHAT, FQNNGV. The CDR3 runs to 15 residues. V lost 0 bases and J lost 2, with 10 bases in between. The CDR3 DNA reads as TGTGCCAGCAGCTTAGATAACAGAGGGAACTATGGCTACACCTTC. Residues: CASSLDNRGNYGYTF.

V and J are TRBV6-1 and TRBJ2-1, with D tentatively TRBD1 or TRBD2 (5 bases each). CDR1 is MNHNS, CDR2 SASEGT, per germline. Deletions cut 3 bases from V and 1 base from J, with 13 bases between. The length of the CDR3 is 16 residues. The CDR3, as DNA: TGTGCCAGCAGTGATCGACCGGGACGGTCCTACAATGAGCAGTTCTTC. Translated: CASSDRPGRSYNEQFF.

V usage is TRBV5-1 and J usage is TRBJ2-1; D is uncertain. CDR3 length: 13 residues. Germline CDR1 reads SGHRS; CDR2 reads YFSETQ. V lost 6 bases to trimming and J lost 6 bases, with 13 bases between them. The CDR3 coding sequence is TGCGCCAGCAATGGCGGTAAGGGCAATGAGCAGTTCTTC. This encodes CASNGGKGNEQFF.

The J gene is TRBJ2-7, the V gene TRBV6-5, with a weak D call TRBD1 (5 bases). Trimming left V 5 bases short and J 10 bases short, with 12 bases between. This CDR3 region has 11 residues. Germline assignment: CDR1 MNHEY and CDR2 SVGAGI. The CDR3 DNA reads TGTGCCAGCAGTATGGGCAGGGATCAGTACTTC. Its translation: CASSMGRDQYF.

The chain couples TRBV27 to TRBJ2-3; 7 nucleotides agree with TRBD1. Germline V lookup: CDR1 MNHEY, CDR2 SMNVEV (reference sequence). The CDR3 has 16 residues. J gave up 4 bases and V 5 bases, and 12 bases lay outside the gene matches. This CDR3 reads CASSPPHRGRADTQYF. The CDR3 DNA reads TGTGCCAGCAGTCCACCCCACAGGGGAAGGGCAGATACGCAGTATTTT.

The chain uses TRBV5-7 and TRBJ1-1; D uncertain. TRBV5-7 is an open reading frame, and its role is uncertain. The CDR3 has 15 residues. Trimming cost V 2 bases and J 0 bases, with 11 bases left between them. CDR3: CASSFAFVLNTEAFF. CDR3 DNA: TGTGCCAGCAGCTTTGCGTTCGTCCTGAACACTGAAGCTTTCTTT.

J is TRBJ1-2 and V is TRBV30; 10 bases are shared with TRBD1. The CDR3 spans 14 residues. The V gene's germline CDR1 is GTSNPN and CDR2 SVGIG (reference sequence). With 1 base clipped from V and 2 bases from J, the junction kept 1 base outside the gene matches. The CDR3 DNA reads TGTGCCTGGAGTGCGGACAGGGGGAACTATGGCTACACCTTC. It is translated as CAWSADRGNYGYTF.

The gene calls are TRBV5-1 and TRBJ2-7; the D gene is possibly TRBD1 (6 bases). The V end was cut by 1 base, the J end by 3 bases, with 11 bases between. Germline lookup yields CDR1 SGHRS and CDR2 YFSETQ. The CDR3 has 14 residues. The CDR3 nucleotides are TGCGCCAGCAGCTTGCAGGGGAGCCACTACGAGCAGTACTTC. Translated, it gives CASSLQGSHYEQYF.

The chain uses TRBV18 and TRBJ2-7, with D tentatively TRBD1 (7 bases). CDR3 length: 14 amino acids. Germline V gives CDR1 KGHSH, CDR2 LQKENI. Trimming pared 2 bases from V and 5 bases from J, leaving 13 bases between. CDR3 nucleotides: TGTGCCAGCTCACCAACCACAGGGGAGGACGAGCAGTACTTC. It codes for CASSPTTGEDEQYF. Supplemented by reference TRBV18 and TRBJ2-7, the full variable domain reads NAGVMQNPRHLVRRRGQEARLRCSPMKGHSHVYWYRQLPEEGLKFMVYLQKENIIDESGMPKERFSAEFPKEGPSILRIQQVVRGDSAAYFCASSPTTGEDEQYFGPGTRLTVT.